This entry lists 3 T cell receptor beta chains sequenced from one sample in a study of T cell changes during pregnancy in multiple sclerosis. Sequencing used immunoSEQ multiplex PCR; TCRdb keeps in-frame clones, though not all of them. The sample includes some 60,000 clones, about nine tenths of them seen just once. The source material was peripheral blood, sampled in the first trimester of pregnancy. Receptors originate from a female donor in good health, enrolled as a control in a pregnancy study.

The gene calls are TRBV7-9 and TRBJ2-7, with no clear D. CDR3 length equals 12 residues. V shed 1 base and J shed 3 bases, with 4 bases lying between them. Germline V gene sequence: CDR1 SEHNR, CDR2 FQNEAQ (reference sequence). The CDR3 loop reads CASSLVLYEQYF. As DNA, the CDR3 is TGTGCCAGCAGCTTAGTACTCTACGAGCAGTACTTC. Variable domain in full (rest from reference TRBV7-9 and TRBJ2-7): DTGVSQNPRHKITKRGQNVTFRCDPISEHNRLYWYRQTLGQGPEFLTYFQNEAQLEKSRLLSDRFSAERPKGSFSTLEIQRTEQGDSAMYLCASSLVLYEQYFGPGTRLTVT.

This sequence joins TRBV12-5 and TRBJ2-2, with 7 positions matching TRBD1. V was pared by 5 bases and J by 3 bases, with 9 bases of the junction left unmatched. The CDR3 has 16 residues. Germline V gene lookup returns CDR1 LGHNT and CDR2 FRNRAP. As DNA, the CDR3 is TGTGCTAGTGGTAGAACAGGGGCCGCTTACACCGGGGAGCTGTTTTTT. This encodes CASGRTGAAYTGELFF.

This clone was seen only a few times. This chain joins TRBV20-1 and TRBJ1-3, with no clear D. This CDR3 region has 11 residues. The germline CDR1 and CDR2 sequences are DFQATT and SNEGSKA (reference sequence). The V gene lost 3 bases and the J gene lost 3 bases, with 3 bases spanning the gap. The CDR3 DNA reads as TGCAGTGCTAGCAGTGGAAACACCATATATTTT. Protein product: CSASSGNTIYF.